This TCR beta chain was captured by sequencing in a study of T cells in Graves' hyperthyroidism and ophthalmopathy. Whole-study context: Once the initial diagnosis was made, peripheral blood was obtained before any treatment.

TCR beta CDR3 region amplification was performed from RNA transcripts. The primer set for the first-round RT-PCR of the TCR CDR3 was HTBI. TCRdb independently ran MiXCR on the multiplex PCR reads; one entry per CDR3 protein. There are about 640,000 distinct CDR3 sequences in the sample; about a fifth occur only once, and 30% to 40% lies in the top ten. V lost 7 bases and J lost 6; bases outside the gene matches: 14. The CDR3 contains 16 residues. The germline V gene has CDR1 MDHEN and CDR2 SYDVKM. Ophthalmopathy patients had moderate-to-severe active disease, CAS ≥3, NOSPECS ≥4, and disease duration under 3 months.

Sequences were obtained from blood. The chain joins TRBV28 to TRBJ1-2, with 10 bases matching TRBD1. The TCR sequence derives from a man aged 25-45 years with Graves' ophthalmopathy. The CDR3 spells CASTKARQGARDGYTF. For the CDR3, the DNA is TGTGCCAGCACCAAAGCCCGACAGGGGGCGCGAGATGGCTACACCTTC.